The 15 T cell receptor beta chains below all came from one sample that was sequenced in a study of response to subunit inactivated influenza vaccine. TCRdb used MiXCR to reprocess the RT-PCR reads, holding one entry per CDR3 protein. The sample lists around 600,000 distinct CDR3 sequences; around 11% were seen once. A further study also used this sample, focusing on T cells expressing NK-cell markers. Per that paper: UMI-tagged 5'RACE template switching yielded the TCR beta cDNA.

The sequencing here drew on PBMCs from blood, taken on the day of vaccination. The source of these receptors is a man between 45 and 60 years old who received an inactivated influenza vaccine.

This clonotype was picked up a small number of times. This chain links TRBV11-2 with TRBJ2-5; D may be TRBD2 (5 bases). CDR1 is SGHAT and CDR2 is FQNNGV in the germline V gene. The CDR3 covers 14 residues. Trimming removed 5 bases at V and 5 bases at J, with 15 bases between. The CDR3 reads CASSRRENTETQYF. As DNA, the CDR3 is TGTGCCAGCAGCAGACGGGAAAATACGGAGACCCAGTACTTC.

The V gene is TRBV30, the J gene TRBJ2-7; D perhaps matches TRBD1 (5 bases). The CDR3 length is 13 residues. V lost 6 bases and J 1 base, leaving 13 bases between the germline ends. The V gene's germline CDR1 is GTSNPN and CDR2 SVGIG (reference sequence). CDR3 bases: TGTGCCTGCACTGGGCAGGGATCCTACGAGCAGTACTTC. Protein product: CACTGQGSYEQYF.

Comments on this clonotype: One end of the junction is discordant with germline, which a read error may explain. The chain is built from TRBV7-6 and TRBJ2-3; 11 bases agree with TRBD2. CDR3 length: 16 residues. Germline V lookup: CDR1 SGHVS, CDR2 FNYEAQ. The CDR3 region is CASSQGTSGSTDTQNF. The CDR3 coding sequence is TGTGCCAGCAGCCAAGGGACTAGCGGATCCACGGATACGCAGAATTTT. Drawing the rest from reference TRBV7-6 and TRBJ2-3, the complete variable domain is GAGVSQSPRYKVTKRGQDVALRCDPISGHVSLYWYRQALGQGPEFLTYFNYEAQQDKSGLPNDRFSAERPEGSISTLTIQRTEQRDSAMYRCASSQGTSGSTDTQNFGPGTRLTVL.

The chain carries TRBV2 and TRBJ2-7; D not certain. The CDR3 length is 13 residues. CDR1 SNHLY and CDR2 FYNNEI come from the germline V gene. V gave up 6 bases and J gave up 7 bases, with 16 bases separating them. CDR3 residues: CASSFGWAREQYF. The CDR3 DNA sequence: TGTGCCAGCAGCTTCGGATGGGCGAGAGAGCAGTACTTC.

This rearrangement joins TRBV7-6 to TRBJ1-1; the D gene is possibly TRBD1 (5 bases). V was shortened by 4 bases and J by 2 bases, with 17 bases between the two germline ends. Per germline, CDR1 SGHVS and CDR2 FNYEAQ. CDR3 length: 16 residues. CDR3 nucleotide sequence: TGTGCCAGCAGCTCCAGACCGGGGCCTGGAAACACTGAAGCTTTCTTT. Encoded protein: CASSSRPGPGNTEAFF.

This clonotype was counted ten times or more. CDR3 bases: TGTGCCAGCAGCTTAAGTAACTATGGCTACACCTTC. Encoded protein: CASSLSNYGYTF. The chain has TRBV11-2 and TRBJ1-2; D not certain. V was trimmed by 2 bases and J by 1 base, leaving 2 bases between them. The CDR3 is 12 amino acids. Germline assignment: CDR1 SGHAT and CDR2 FQNNGV.

This clonotype came up a few times. The chain has TRBV20-1 and TRBJ2-3; D possibly corresponds to TRBD2 (6 bases). Germline CDR1 and CDR2: DFQATT and SNEGSKA (reference sequence). This CDR3 spans 16 amino acids. The V end lost 3 bases, the J end lost 0 bases, and 16 bases lay between the germline ends. CDR3 protein: CSASPRGSGSTDTQYF. CDR3 nucleotide sequence: TGCAGTGCTAGTCCCCGGGGTAGCGGCAGCACAGATACGCAGTATTTT.

This chain joins TRBV11-2 and TRBJ2-3, with a weak D call TRBD1 (5 bases). CDR1 SGHAT and CDR2 FQNNGV come from the germline V gene. The V end lost 1 base, the J end lost 6 bases, and 11 bases lay between the germline ends. The CDR3 consists of 14 residues. This CDR3 is CASSLVQAFDTQYF. The CDR3 DNA reads as TGTGCCAGCAGCTTAGTACAGGCTTTTGATACGCAGTATTTT.

This clonotype turned up a few times. The rearrangement uses TRBV7-9 and TRBJ2-7; TRBD2 is a possible D gene (7 bases). This CDR3 comprises 15 residues. Trimming stripped 5 bases from V and 5 bases from J, with 19 bases between. Per germline, CDR1 SEHNR and CDR2 FQNEAQ (reference sequence). This CDR3 reads CASSPRGGGFDEQYF. Here the CDR3 DNA reads TGTGCCAGCAGCCCGCGGGGAGGGGGATTCGACGAGCAGTACTTC. Full variable domain (missing parts from reference TRBV7-9 and TRBJ2-7): DTGVSQNPRHKITKRGQNVTFRCDPISEHNRLYWYRQTLGQGPEFLTYFQNEAQLEKSRLLSDRFSAERPKGSFSTLEIQRTEQGDSAMYLCASSPRGGGFDEQYFGPGTRLTVT.

Remarks on this clonotype: No conserved phenylalanine or tryptophan ends this CDR3, so it is likely a read error. No DNA is shown, since the ends of the CDR3 on it are uncertain; the CDR3 is the one TCRdb lists. This chain joins TRBV14 and TRBJ2-7; whether TRBD1, the table's D call, matches the DNA was not checked. The CDR3 length is 10 residues, termini included. Germline V gene lookup returns CDR1 SGHDN and CDR2 FVKESK. The chain's CDR3 is CASPEDRARY.

The chain has TRBV20-1 and TRBJ1-2; 9 nucleotides match TRBD1. With 6 bases clipped from V and 10 bases from J, the junction kept 6 bases outside the gene matches. The CDR3 has 11 amino acids. The germline gives CDR1 DFQATT, CDR2 SNEGSKA (reference sequence). The CDR3 loop reads CSAGDRASYTF. The CDR3 DNA reads TGCAGTGCCGGGGACAGGGCCTCCTACACCTTC.

The J gene is TRBJ2-1, the V gene TRBV7-9; D gene ambiguous. This CDR3 is built from 14 residues. Germline V gives CDR1 SEHNR, CDR2 FQNEAQ (reference sequence). Trimming cost V 0 bases and J 5 bases, with 8 bases left between them. CDR3 sequence reads: CASSLAEANNEQFF. In DNA form, the CDR3 reads TGTGCCAGCAGCTTAGCGGAAGCGAACAATGAGCAGTTCTTC.

This clonotype was counted a few times. J is TRBJ2-7 and V is TRBV6-2 or TRBV6-3; D may correspond to TRBD1 or TRBD2 (5 bases each). Trimming cost V 6 bases and J 4 bases, with 13 bases left between them. The V gene's germline CDR1 is MNHEY and CDR2 SVGEGT. This CDR3 comprises 13 residues. The CDR3 spells CASSSRETYEQYF. DNA for the CDR3: TGTGCCAGCAGCTCCAGGGAGACGTACGAGCAGTACTTC.

There are many counts of this clonotype. The chain joins TRBV5-1 to TRBJ1-5; D call uncertain. The germline V gene has CDR1 SGHRS and CDR2 YFSETQ. The germline V and J ends were trimmed by 4 bases and 4 bases, with 9 bases remaining between them. This CDR3 is 13 amino acids long. CDR3 in DNA: TGCGCCAGCAGCCCCCTCGGGAATCAGCCCCAGCATTTT. Translating it yields CASSPLGNQPQHF.

This clonotype was detected only a few times. In nucleotides, the CDR3 is TGTGCCAGCAGTTCCGCCGGGACAGGGGTTTCAGATACGCAGTATTTT. Translation gives CASSSAGTGVSDTQYF. This chain uses TRBV6-5 with TRBJ2-3; 10 nucleotides match TRBD1. The CDR3 spans 16 residues. Germline-derived CDR1 and CDR2 are MNHEY and SVGAGI. The junction had 8 bases not matched to a gene; V was cut back by 4 bases and J by 4 bases.